These 14 T cell receptor beta chains originate from one sample sequenced in a study of PD-L1 blockade in urothelial cancer (dated by TCRdb to the late 2010s). Libraries were constructed by the immunoSEQ multiplex PCR assay. This immuneACCESS table, as held by TCRdb, lists in-frame sequences with V and J called but not all clones. Of the missing ones, under half trace to an unresolved V gene in checked studies; the others have no known cause. Within this sample are approximately 41,000 clones, with about 82% of them counted one time only. Around 15% of the sample belongs to the ten largest clones. According to the study, the label for this sample's time point signals: pretreatment peripheral blood. This specimen consisted of PBMCs, obtained around atezolizumab (anti-PD-L1) treatment. These receptors came from an elderly man with urothelial cancer.

This clone was recorded only once. J is TRBJ2-2 and V is TRBV5-1; D not certain. Trimming pared 4 bases from V and 0 bases from J, leaving 13 bases between. The CDR3 covers 16 residues. Germline assignment: CDR1 SGHRS and CDR2 YFSETQ. The CDR3 is CASSARAATNTGELFF. CDR3 in DNA: TGCGCCAGCAGCGCCCGTGCGGCTACGAACACCGGGGAGCTGTTTTTT. The entire variable domain, with the rest obtained from reference TRBV5-1 and TRBJ2-2, is as follows: KAGVTQTPRYLIKTRGQQVTLSCSPISGHRSVSWYQQTPGQGLQFLFEYFSETQRNKGNFPGRFSGRQFSNSRSEMNVSTLELGDSALYLCASSARAATNTGELFFGEGSRLTVL.

In its sample, this clone was seen once. The CDR3: CASSVKEGSAGEQFF. CDR3 nucleotide sequence: TGTGCCAGCAGTGTAAAAGAGGGTAGCGCGGGTGAGCAGTTCTTC. The chain has TRBV6-1 and TRBJ2-1, with D perhaps TRBD2 (5 bases). The CDR3 is 15 amino acids. Trimming stripped 4 bases from V and 9 bases from J, with 19 bases between. Germline-derived CDR1 and CDR2 are MNHNS and SASEGT.

This clone has only a few counts. CDR3 DNA sequence: TGTGCCAGCTCACCAGCGGCTAGCGGGAGGACCCGGGAGACCCAGTACTTC. Translation: CASSPAASGRTRETQYF. This sequence joins TRBV18 and TRBJ2-5; the match to TRBD2 covers 11 bases. The CDR3 has 17 amino acids. Germline V CDR1 and CDR2: KGHSH, LQKENI. Unmatched junction bases numbered 10, after V lost 2 bases and J lost 5 bases.

This clone was seen once. The chain carries TRBV25-1 and TRBJ1-2; 7 bases line up with TRBD1. The CDR3 is 13 amino acids. The V segment lost 8 bases and the J segment 8 bases; nucleotides outside the gene matches: 11. Germline lookup yields CDR1 MGHDK and CDR2 SYGVNS. CDR3 residues: CASVGTAVRGYTF. The CDR3, as DNA: TGTGCCAGCGTCGGGACAGCCGTTCGGGGCTACACCTTC.

The CDR3 coding sequence is TGTGCCAGCAGCCTTCCGGACAGGGGCGCCGGGGAGCTGTTTTTT. Residues: CASSLPDRGAGELFF. This chain joins TRBV11-2 and TRBJ2-2; TRBD1 agrees at 9 bases. This CDR3 is built from 15 residues. Looked up from germline, CDR1 is SGHAT and CDR2 is FQNNGV. J was trimmed by 6 bases and V by 5 bases; bases with no gene match: 7.

V is TRBV5-5 and J is TRBJ2-1; 9 nucleotides match TRBD2. Per germline, CDR1 SGHKS and CDR2 YYEKEE (reference sequence). Unmatched junction bases numbered 1, after V lost 4 bases and J lost 5 bases. The CDR3 has 13 amino acids. The CDR3 spells CASSRLADNEQFF. The CDR3 bases are TGTGCCAGCAGCAGACTAGCGGACAATGAGCAGTTCTTC.

The V call is TRBV18, the J call TRBJ2-7; 9 positions match TRBD1. The CDR3 extends over 14 amino acids. From germline, CDR1 is KGHSH and CDR2 LQKENI. J lost 4 bases, V lost 5 bases, and 6 bases had no gene match. DNA for the CDR3: TGTGCCAGCTCAACCGGGACAGGGACATACGAGCAGTACTTC. Its translation: CASSTGTGTYEQYF.

The CDR3 reads CASSRGGSGGDGETQYF. The CDR3, as DNA: TGCGCCAGCAGCCGCGGGGGTTCGGGCGGGGATGGGGAGACCCAGTACTTC. The V call is TRBV4-1, the J call TRBJ2-5; TRBD2 matches 7 bases. The length of the CDR3 is 17 residues. Germline lookup yields CDR1 MGHRA and CDR2 YSYEKL. V lost 4 bases, J lost 5 bases, and 16 bases stayed unmatched.

This clone was observed a single time. The rearrangement uses TRBV28 and TRBJ2-1; 8 positions agree with TRBD2. The CDR3 covers 15 residues. V shed 6 bases, J shed 1 base, and the junction held 5 bases outside the gene matches. Germline assignment: CDR1 MDHEN and CDR2 SYDVKM. The CDR3 spells CASRSGSASYNEQFF. The CDR3 nucleotides read TGTGCCAGCAGGAGCGGGAGCGCATCCTACAATGAGCAGTTCTTC.

This clone came up once. The genes are TRBV6-6 and TRBJ1-3, with D hard to call. With 6 bases removed from V and 4 bases from J, the gap between germline ends came to 7 bases. Germline V CDR1 and CDR2: MNHNY, SVGAGI (reference sequence). This CDR3 spans 12 amino acids. This chain's CDR3 is CASSPRGNTIYF. Written as DNA, the CDR3 is TGTGCCAGCAGCCCACGGGGAAACACCATATATTTT.

This clone was counted a few times. This chain joins TRBV19 and TRBJ1-1; D gene ambiguous. Per germline, CDR1 LNHDA and CDR2 SQIVND (reference sequence). CDR3 length equals 13 residues. V gave up 7 bases and J gave up 6 bases, with 15 bases separating them. The CDR3 DNA is TGTGCCAGTACCCCCCGGGGTGGTCCTGAAGCTTTCTTT. This gives the protein CASTPRGGPEAFF.

Only a few counts were recorded for this clone. The chain links TRBV7-2 to TRBJ2-1; 9 bases fit TRBD2. The J segment lost 6 bases and the V segment lost 5 bases, leaving 11 bases of the junction unmatched. Germline V lookup: CDR1 SGHTA, CDR2 FQGNSA. This CDR3 region has 16 residues. The CDR3 DNA is TGTGCCAGCAGCCTCATGGGTAGCGGGAGTGTCAATGAGCAGTTCTTC. Encoded protein: CASSLMGSGSVNEQFF.

The rearrangement uses TRBV11-2 and TRBJ2-3; 7 bases match TRBD2. V lost 5 bases, J lost 3 bases, and 8 bases stayed unmatched. The CDR3 contains 15 residues. CDR1 SGHAT and CDR2 FQNNGV come from the germline V gene. The CDR3 DNA is TGTGCCAGCAGCCCACGTGGGGGGGGGACAGATACGCAGTATTTT. This translates into CASSPRGGGTDTQYF.

The gene calls are TRBV7-2 and TRBJ2-7; TRBD1 might be the D (6 bases). Trimming shortened V by 5 bases and J by 6 bases, and 20 bases separated the two germline ends. Germline CDR1 and CDR2: SGHTA and FQGNSA. This CDR3 contains 15 residues. CDR3 protein: CASSPLNRDHGEQYF. The CDR3 DNA reads as TGTGCCAGCAGCCCCCTTAACAGGGATCACGGCGAGCAGTACTTC.